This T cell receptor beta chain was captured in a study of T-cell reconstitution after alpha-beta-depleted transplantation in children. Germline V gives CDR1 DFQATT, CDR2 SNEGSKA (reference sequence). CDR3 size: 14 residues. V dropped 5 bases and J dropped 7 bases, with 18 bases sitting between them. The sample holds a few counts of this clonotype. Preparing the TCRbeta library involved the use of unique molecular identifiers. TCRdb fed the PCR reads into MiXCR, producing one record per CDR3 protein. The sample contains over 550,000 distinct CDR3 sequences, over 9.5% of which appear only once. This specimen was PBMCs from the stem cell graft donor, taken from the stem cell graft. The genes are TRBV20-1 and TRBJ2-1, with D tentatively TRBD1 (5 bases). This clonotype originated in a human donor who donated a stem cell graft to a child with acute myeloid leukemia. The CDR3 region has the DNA TGCAGTGCTTCCTGGACGGACCGACAGAATGAGCAGTTCTTC. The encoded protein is CSASWTDRQNEQFF.